This note documents a single TCR beta chain sequence. What it binds is not known. V was clipped by 2 bases and J by 7 bases; unmatched bases: 19. CDR1 and CDR2 (germline): MGHRA, YSYEKL. CDR3 length: 18 residues. 13 Jbeta primers and 60 Vbeta primers were used for the PCR. TCRdb's copy holds only in-frame clones and misses some; the assay was immunoSEQ multiplex PCR. The sample lists 150,000 to 200,000 clones, roughly 81% occurring once. In nominal health when sampled, donors likely had unrecorded immune exposures nonetheless. This specimen belongs to a study of cytomegalovirus exposure and HLA in healthy donors. Whole-study results and caveats: For most TCR sequences rarity was the rule, although some public TCRs occurred in many donors. Among TCR beta chains, those listed as cytomegalovirus-associated numbered about 160.

The chain combines TRBV4-1 with TRBJ1-2; 7 bases map to TRBD1. Sequencing input: PBMCs. The receptor's source is a man aged 18-30 years in good health and CMV-seropositive. Here the CDR3 reads CASSQLQSREQGPLGYTF. CDR3 bases: TGCGCCAGCAGCCAACTCCAAAGCCGCGAACAGGGGCCTCTTGGCTACACCTTC.